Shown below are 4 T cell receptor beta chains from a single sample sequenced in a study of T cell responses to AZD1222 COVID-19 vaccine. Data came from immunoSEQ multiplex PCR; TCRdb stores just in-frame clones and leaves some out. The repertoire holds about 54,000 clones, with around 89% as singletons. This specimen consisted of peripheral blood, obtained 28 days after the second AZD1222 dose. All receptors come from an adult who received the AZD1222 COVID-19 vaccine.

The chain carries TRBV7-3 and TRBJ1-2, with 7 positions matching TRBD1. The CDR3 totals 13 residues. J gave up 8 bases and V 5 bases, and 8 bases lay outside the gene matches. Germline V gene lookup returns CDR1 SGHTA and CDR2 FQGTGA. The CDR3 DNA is TGTGCCAGCAGCCCCACCCCAGGGGGAGGCTACACCTTC. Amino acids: CASSPTPGGGYTF.

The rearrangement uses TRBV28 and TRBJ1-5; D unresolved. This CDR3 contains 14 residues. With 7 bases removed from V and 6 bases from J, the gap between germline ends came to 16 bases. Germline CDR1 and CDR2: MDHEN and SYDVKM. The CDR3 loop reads CASTSLPRGQPQHF. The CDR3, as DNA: TGTGCCAGCACCAGCCTCCCTCGGGGTCAGCCCCAGCATTTT. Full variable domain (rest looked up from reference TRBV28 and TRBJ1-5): DVKVTQSSRYLVKRTGEKVFLECVQDMDHENMFWYRQDPGLGLRLIYFSYDVKMKEKGDIPEGYSVSREKKERFSLILESASTNQTSMYLCASTSLPRGQPQHFGDGTRLSIL.

The CDR3 here is CASSSPGQGDYGYTF. The CDR3 DNA follows: TGCGCCAGCAGCTCTCCGGGACAGGGCGACTATGGCTACACCTTC. V is TRBV5-1 and J is TRBJ1-2; 9 bases fit TRBD1. The CDR3 is made up of 15 amino acids. V shed 3 bases, J shed 3 bases, and the junction held 6 bases outside the gene matches. Germline V gives CDR1 SGHRS, CDR2 YFSETQ.

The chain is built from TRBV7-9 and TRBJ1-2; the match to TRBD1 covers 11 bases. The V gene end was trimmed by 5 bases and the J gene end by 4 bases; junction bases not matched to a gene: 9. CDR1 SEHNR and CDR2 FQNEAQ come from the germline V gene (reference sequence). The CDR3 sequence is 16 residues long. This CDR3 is CASSRDRGNVRYGYTF. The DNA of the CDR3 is TGTGCCAGCAGCAGGGACAGGGGGAATGTCCGCTATGGCTACACCTTC.